This T cell receptor beta chain comes out of a study of vaccination and CD4 T cells after COVID-19. Findings of the study overall: Counts of SARS-CoV-2-reactive clonotypes had a median that went from around 19 to 38, a nonsignificant change. Convalescent patients studied were relatively few, and early post-infection timepoints were absent.

Sequence data for DNA of cultured CD4+ T cells were generated by the Oncomine TCR Beta short-read assay. Genomic DNA was isolated from cultured CD4+ T cells. Via MiXCR, TCRdb re-called the PCR reads, giving one row per CDR3 protein. This table holds 6,500 or so distinct CDR3 sequences, under 45% found once. There are a few counts of this clonotype. The antigen is undetermined. Treatment given: roughly ten-day PBMC culture with coronavirus spike peptide pools or control peptides (ViraFEST assay). Prior to the COVID-19 pandemic (2011-2018), the unexposed donor's CD4+ T cells were collected. With 3 bases removed from V and 0 bases from J, the gap between germline ends came to 13 bases. There are 15 residues in the CDR3. Per the germline V gene, CDR1 is DFQATT and CDR2 is SNEGSKA (reference sequence).

Source material: CD4+ T cells from blood, cultured in vitro. The chain combines TRBV20-1 with TRBJ2-3; D ambiguous. The origin of this receptor is a human donor in good health. The DNA for the CDR3 is TGCAGTGCTAGCCCGCAGGTTGGGAGCACAGATACGCAGTATTTT. Protein: CSASPQVGSTDTQYF.